The 14 T cell receptor beta chains given below trace back to one sample, sequenced in a study of glioma-infiltrating T cells. Using RNA template, CDR3s of TCR alpha and beta were amplified with iRepertoire arm-PCR. TCRdb independently ran MiXCR on the multiplex PCR reads; one entry per CDR3 protein. The data show under 200,000 distinct CDR3 sequences, under 55% seen once. The sample consisted of glioma tissue, nonneoplastic brain tissue, or PBMCs (not recorded which). The receptor set was obtained from a human donor with low-grade glioma or glioblastoma, undergoing nonglioma brain surgery, or in good health (not recorded which).

This clonotype was seen ten or more times. V usage is TRBV5-4 and J usage is TRBJ2-3; no reliable D call. Trimming removed 4 bases from V and 2 bases from J, with 5 bases in between. The CDR3 extends over 12 amino acids. CDR1 is SGHNT, CDR2 YYREEE, per germline (reference sequence). The CDR3, as DNA: TGTGCCAGCAGCACTAACACAGATACGCAGTATTTT. Amino acids: CASSTNTDTQYF. Together with reference TRBV5-4 and TRBJ2-3, the CDR3 gives the full variable domain: ETGVTQSPTHLIKTRGQQVTLRCSSQSGHNTVSWYQQALGQGPQFIFQYYREEENGRGNFPPRFSGLQFPNYSSELNVNALELDDSALYLCASSTNTDTQYFGPGTRLTVL.

This clonotype was seen ten or more times. The chain employs TRBV20-1 and TRBJ2-7; the D gene is possibly TRBD2 (7 bases). Germline loops: CDR1 DFQATT, CDR2 SNEGSKA (reference sequence). Trimming stripped 5 bases from V and 2 bases from J, with 13 bases between. CDR3 size: 13 residues. CDR3 sequence reads: CSAQRGGTYEQYF. In nucleotides, the CDR3 is TGCAGTGCTCAAAGGGGGGGAACCTACGAGCAGTACTTC.

The count of this clonotype is one. A much larger clonotype is one base distant, so this may be a read error. The CDR3 reads CASVDPPGTQYF. CDR3 nucleotide sequence: TGTGCCAGCGTCGACCCCCCAGGGACCCAGTACTTC. V and J are TRBV28 and TRBJ2-5; D is unresolved. The CDR3 sequence is 12 residues long. V was shortened by 8 bases and J by 7 bases, with 14 bases between the two germline ends. Germline lookup yields CDR1 MDHEN and CDR2 SYDVKM. Supplemented by reference TRBV28 and TRBJ2-5, the full variable domain reads DVKVTQSSRYLVKRTGEKVFLECVQDMDHENMFWYRQDPGLGLRLIYFSYDVKMKEKGDIPEGYSVSREKKERFSLILESASTNQTSMYLCASVDPPGTQYFGPGTRLLVL.

The table lists this clonotype with a few counts. The J gene is TRBJ2-1, the V gene TRBV20-1; perhaps TRBD2 as D (6 bases). In germline, CDR1 is DFQATT, CDR2 SNEGSKA (reference sequence). V was pared by 2 bases and J by 7 bases, with 33 bases between. The CDR3 extends over 20 amino acids. CDR3 DNA: TGCAGTGCTAGACTCCTGGGGCGGGACCTTTACTCCCCTTCGGAGAATGAGCAGTTCTTC. It translates to CSARLLGRDLYSPSENEQFF.

The chain uses TRBV19 and TRBJ2-3; maybe TRBD1 (6 bases). Trimming removed 3 bases from V and 2 bases from J, with 12 bases in between. This CDR3 is built from 15 residues. CDR1 is LNHDA, CDR2 SQIVND, per germline (reference sequence). For the CDR3, the DNA is TGTGCCAGTAGTATCGGGACACCCAACACAGATACGCAGTATTTT. Translation gives CASSIGTPNTDTQYF.

With regard to this clonotype: A read error is possible here, since a much larger clone lies one base away. This sequence joins TRBV20-1 and TRBJ2-1; D possibly corresponds to TRBD2 (5 bases). V was clipped by 6 bases and J by 4 bases, with 19 bases between them. Germline V gives CDR1 DFQATT, CDR2 SNEGSKA (reference sequence). This CDR3 has 15 amino acids. The CDR3 sequence is CSAPLGSSRYNEQFF. The CDR3 nucleotides read TGCAGTGCGCCCCTTGGGAGTAGCAGATACAATGAGCAGTTCTTC.

The chain combines TRBV27 with TRBJ2-2; D may be TRBD2 (6 bases). The germline V and J ends were trimmed by 1 base and 1 base, with 10 bases remaining between them. The V gene's germline CDR1 is MNHEY and CDR2 SMNVEV (reference sequence). The CDR3 has 16 amino acids. CDR3 DNA: TGTGCCAGCAGTTTATATGCGGGGAGGAACACCGGGGAGCTGTTTTTT. As protein: CASSLYAGRNTGELFF.

This clonotype was counted only a few times. The genes are TRBV6-1 and TRBJ2-1; 8 bases match TRBD1. V was clipped by 5 bases and J by 0 bases; unmatched bases: 6. The CDR3 has 16 amino acids. Germline-derived CDR1 and CDR2 are MNHNS and SASEGT. The CDR3 DNA sequence: TGTGCCAGCAGTTCGCTGACAGGGGCCTCCTACAATGAGCAGTTCTTC. Translated: CASSSLTGASYNEQFF.

On this clonotype itself: This may stem from a read error, because a much larger clone lies one nucleotide away. This chain uses TRBV27 with TRBJ2-4; TRBD2 agrees at 7 bases. Germline V gives CDR1 MNHEY, CDR2 SMNVEV (reference sequence). The CDR3 is 14 amino acids. Trimming cost V 9 bases and J 3 bases; bases outside gene matches: 8. CDR3 coding DNA: TGTGCCAGAAGGCGGCGGGAGATCAAAAACATTCAGTACTTC. Its translation: CARRRREIKNIQYF.

In its sample, this clonotype was seen a few times. The chain has TRBV12-3 or TRBV12-4 and TRBJ1-1, with TRBD1 as a possible D gene (5 bases). The V and J ends lost 7 bases and 6 bases respectively, with 15 bases between them. This CDR3 spans 13 amino acids. CDR3 in DNA: TGTGCCAGCAACTCGGGGGGTGCCTCTGAAGCTTTCTTT. It specifies CASNSGGASEAFF.

There are many counts of this clonotype. This chain connects TRBV20-1 to TRBJ2-5; 8 bases line up with TRBD1. Trimming took 6 bases from V and 5 from J; bases not matched to a gene: 5. The CDR3 covers 12 residues. The germline gives CDR1 DFQATT, CDR2 SNEGSKA (reference sequence). CDR3 amino acids: CSADRQGETQYF. The CDR3 DNA follows: TGCAGTGCCGACAGACAGGGGGAGACCCAGTACTTC.

This clonotype was seen ten or more times. V gene TRBV15 combines with J gene TRBJ2-3; the D is unclear. The CDR3 runs to 14 residues. The V gene's germline CDR1 is LNHNV and CDR2 YYDKDF (reference sequence). With 1 base removed from V and 5 bases from J, the gap between germline ends came to 10 bases. The CDR3 nucleotides read TGTGCCACCAGCAGAGCCCAGGTTCGAGATACGCAGTATTTT. Encoded protein: CATSRAQVRDTQYF.

Concerning this clonotype: A much bigger clone sits one base away, suggesting this may be a read error. Here the CDR3 DNA reads TGTGCCAGCGGGGTACAGGGGGATCAGCCCCAGCATTTT. This gives the protein CASGVQGDQPQHF. This chain joins TRBV28 and TRBJ1-5; the match to TRBD1 covers 8 bases. Germline trimming cut 8 bases from V and 5 bases from J; bases unmatched to any gene: 5. Per germline, CDR1 MDHEN and CDR2 SYDVKM. This CDR3 spans 13 amino acids.

This clonotype was picked up one time. The chain links TRBV13 to TRBJ1-1; the match to TRBD1 covers 9 bases. J gave up 4 bases and V 4 bases, and 10 bases lay outside the gene matches. The germline CDR1 and CDR2 sequences are PRHDT and FYEKMQ (reference sequence). The CDR3 spans 16 residues. CDR3 in amino acids: CASSSYRTGESTEAFF. The CDR3 bases are TGTGCCAGCAGCTCCTACCGGACAGGGGAGAGCACTGAAGCTTTCTTT.